The next 2 T cell receptor beta chains were all read from a single sample in a study of T-cell memory formation after mild COVID-19. TCRdb re-called the 5' RACE reads through MiXCR, storing one row per CDR3 protein. In the table there are over 120,000 distinct CDR3 sequences, 20% to 25% of which are singletons. The sequenced material came from PBMCs or a T cell subset sorted from them (not recorded which). These receptors were collected from an adult woman who had mild COVID-19 (a few samples of this study predate the infection). Cell type and time point are not known.

The chain joins TRBV27 to TRBJ1-1, with TRBD1 as a possible D gene (6 bases). CDR1 and CDR2 from the germline V gene are MNHEY and SMNVEV (reference sequence). CDR3 length equals 14 residues. V dropped 8 bases and J dropped 1 base, with 14 bases sitting between them. CDR3 coding DNA: TGTGCCAGCGGCCGGGGGGGCGAGAACACTGAAGCTTTCTTT. It specifies CASGRGGENTEAFF.

This clonotype was observed a few times. V is TRBV12-3 or TRBV12-4 and J is TRBJ2-6, with 7 bases matching TRBD1. The CDR3 sequence is 19 residues long. The J segment lost 3 bases and the V segment lost 2 bases, leaving 13 bases of the junction unmatched. CDR3 nucleotide sequence: TGTGCCAGCAGTTTATTGGTCGGGACAGCGGCCGATGGGGCCAACGTCCTGACTTTC. It specifies CASSLLVGTAADGANVLTF.